This entry lists 15 T cell receptor beta chains sequenced from one sample in a study of regulatory T cells in long-lasting Graves disease. Indicated time point: persistent/refractory GD, antithyroid drugs over 5 years with positive TRAb. The TCR library was made from RNA extracted from PBMCs. Investigators prepared the TCR beta libraries by applying iRepertoire HTBI primers and Arm-PCR of CDR3 regions. In TCRdb, the multiplex PCR reads were re-called with MiXCR into one record per CDR3 protein. Of some 370,000 distinct CDR3 sequences in the sample, less than 25% were seen once. This material consisted of peripheral blood mononuclear cells (PBMCs), taken when the disease was refractory, from a patient treated with antithyroid drugs. These TCRs come from a female donor with Graves disease.

The V call is TRBV30, the J call TRBJ2-1; tentative D call: TRBD2 (5 bases). This CDR3 contains 14 residues. Germline assignment: CDR1 GTSNPN and CDR2 SVGIG (reference sequence). V was clipped by 1 base and J by 3 bases, with 10 bases between them. The CDR3 loop is CAWSGGSGYNEQFF. As DNA, the CDR3 is TGTGCCTGGAGTGGAGGGAGCGGCTACAATGAGCAGTTCTTC. Variable domain in full (rest from reference TRBV30 and TRBJ2-1): SQTIHQWPATLVQPVGSPLSLECTVEGTSNPNLYWYRQAAGRGLQLLFYSVGIGQISSEVPQNLSASRPQDRQFILSSKKLLLSDSGFYLCAWSGGSGYNEQFFGPGTRLTVL.

The V call is TRBV20-1, the J call TRBJ2-4, with 7 positions matching TRBD2. Germline V CDR1 and CDR2: DFQATT, SNEGSKA (reference sequence). V gave up 6 bases and J gave up 2 bases; unmatched junction bases: 16. The CDR3 has 17 amino acids. CDR3 sequence: CSARRAGVIVTKNIQYF. CDR3 in DNA: TGCAGTGCACGCCGCGCGGGAGTAATCGTAACCAAAAACATTCAGTACTTC.

The chain is built from TRBV5-6 and TRBJ2-7; 8 nucleotides line up with TRBD2. This CDR3 region has 14 residues. With V trimmed by 2 bases and J by 2 bases, 3 bases remained unmatched. The germline V gene encodes CDR1 SGHDT and CDR2 YYEEEE. In nucleotides, the CDR3 is TGTGCCAGCAGCTTTCCGGGACTAGCCTACGAGCAGTACTTC. Translation: CASSFPGLAYEQYF.

This clonotype has more than one count but fewer than ten. J is TRBJ2-7 and V is TRBV5-1, with D hard to call. V lost 0 bases, J lost 3 bases, and 7 bases lay in between. The CDR3 is 13 amino acids. Germline lookup yields CDR1 SGHRS and CDR2 YFSETQ. CDR3 DNA: TGCGCCAGCAGCTTGGTACCAGACTACGAGCAGTACTTC. Protein product: CASSLVPDYEQYF.

The chain joins TRBV20-1 to TRBJ2-5, with 9 bases that match TRBD2. The tail of the sequence fits TRBJ2-1 better, so the J call may be wrong. The germline V gene encodes CDR1 DFQATT and CDR2 SNEGSKA (reference sequence). The CDR3 is 15 residues long. CDR3 amino acids: CSARDQRGAYNEQFF. The CDR3 coding sequence is TGCAGTGCTAGAGATCAGCGGGGGGCTTACAATGAGCAGTTCTTC.

This clonotype was recorded many times. The chain employs TRBV10-3 and TRBJ2-7; the match to TRBD2 covers 12 bases. The V segment lost 5 bases and the J segment 4 bases; nucleotides outside the gene matches: 3. This CDR3 comprises 14 residues. Germline V gene lookup returns CDR1 ENHRY and CDR2 SYGVKD. CDR3 region: CAISRTSGTYEQYF. For the CDR3, the DNA is TGTGCCATCAGTAGGACTAGCGGGACTTACGAGCAGTACTTC.

This clonotype came up many times. The chain has TRBV5-5 and TRBJ2-7, with D possibly TRBD1 on 5 matching bases. Germline V CDR1 and CDR2: SGHKS, YYEKEE (reference sequence). Trimming took off 1 base at V and 3 bases at J, with 11 bases between the two ends. There are 14 residues in the CDR3. Here the CDR3 DNA reads TGTGCCAGCAGCTTGACAGGATTGGGCTACGAGCAGTACTTC. As protein: CASSLTGLGYEQYF.

This clonotype was counted at least ten times. The chain links TRBV30 to TRBJ1-4; 10 bases match TRBD1. Germline trimming cut 2 bases from V and 9 bases from J; bases unmatched to any gene: 6. The CDR3 covers 14 residues. Germline-derived CDR1 and CDR2 are GTSNPN and SVGIG (reference sequence). The CDR3 nucleotides are TGTGCCTGGAGTCTAGGACAGGGGGGAAAAAAACTGTTTTTT. It codes for CAWSLGQGGKKLFF.

A remark on this clonotype: This may be a read error, as it is one base from a much larger clone. V is TRBV7-2 and J is TRBJ2-6; D not certain. CDR1 SGHTA and CDR2 FQGNSA come from the germline V gene. V was cut by 6 bases and J by 0 bases, with 6 bases left in between. This CDR3 region has 14 residues. The CDR3 coding sequence is TGTGCCAGCAGTTCCCGCTCTGGGGCCAACGTCCTGACTTTC. Its protein is CASSSRSGANVLTF.

This clonotype has just a few counts. The rearrangement joins TRBV7-2 to TRBJ1-3, with a weak D call TRBD1 (5 bases). The V end was cut by 2 bases, the J end by 0 bases, with 14 bases between. The CDR3 runs to 17 residues. Germline loops: CDR1 SGHTA, CDR2 FQGNSA. The CDR3, as DNA: TGTGCCAGCAGCTTATCCTCTACAGGAGTCTCTGGAAACACCATATATTTT. Encoded protein: CASSLSSTGVSGNTIYF.

The rearrangement links TRBV25-1 to TRBJ1-5; TRBD1 matches at 7 bases. Trimming removed 3 bases from V and 10 bases from J; junction bases left unmatched: 15. Germline lookup yields CDR1 MGHDK and CDR2 SYGVNS. The CDR3 consists of 16 residues. The CDR3 region has the DNA TGTGCCAGCAGTGATGAGTCAGGGGACAGTGCTTCACCCCAGCATTTT. Its protein is CASSDESGDSASPQHF.

As concerns this clonotype: A read error may explain this, as a much larger clone is one base away. CDR3 sequence (DNA): TGTGCCAGCAGTTCCCACGTCGGGGGGCTGAACTATGGCTACACCTTC. Translated, it gives CASSSHVGGLNYGYTF. The J gene is TRBJ1-2, the V gene TRBV6-9; a weak D match, TRBD1 (6 bases). In germline, CDR1 is MNHGY, CDR2 SVAAGI. Deletions cut 4 bases from V and 2 bases from J, with 17 bases between. There are 16 residues in the CDR3.

At least ten counts were recorded for this clonotype. The gene calls are TRBV11-2 and TRBJ2-7; the D call may be TRBD1 or TRBD2 (5 bases each). V gave up 4 bases and J gave up 2 bases, with 15 bases separating them. This CDR3 contains 15 residues. The germline V gene encodes CDR1 SGHAT and CDR2 FQNNGV. CDR3 coding DNA: TGTGCCAGCAGCTCCATCAGGGAGAATGCCTACGAGCAGTACTTC. It codes for CASSSIRENAYEQYF.

This clonotype occurred many times. V and J are TRBV19 and TRBJ2-5; D possibly corresponds to TRBD2 (5 bases). Between the trimmed V and J ends, which lost 5 bases and 4 bases, there was a span of 14 bases. Germline V gene lookup returns CDR1 LNHDA and CDR2 SQIVND (reference sequence). The CDR3 is 14 amino acids. The CDR3, as DNA: TGTGCCAGTAGTGTGGCAGCGGTAGGAGAGACCCAGTACTTC. Its protein product is CASSVAAVGETQYF.

Details on this clonotype: A read error is possible here, since a much larger clone lies one base away. The chain employs TRBV6-1 and TRBJ2-7, with a possible D match to TRBD2 (5 bases). Germline loops: CDR1 MNHNS, CDR2 SASEGT. With 6 bases removed from V and 5 bases from J, the gap between germline ends came to 14 bases. This CDR3 is 13 amino acids long. The CDR3 DNA follows: TGTGCCAGCAGGCTTAGCGTGGGCCACGAGCAGTACTTC. It codes for CASRLSVGHEQYF.